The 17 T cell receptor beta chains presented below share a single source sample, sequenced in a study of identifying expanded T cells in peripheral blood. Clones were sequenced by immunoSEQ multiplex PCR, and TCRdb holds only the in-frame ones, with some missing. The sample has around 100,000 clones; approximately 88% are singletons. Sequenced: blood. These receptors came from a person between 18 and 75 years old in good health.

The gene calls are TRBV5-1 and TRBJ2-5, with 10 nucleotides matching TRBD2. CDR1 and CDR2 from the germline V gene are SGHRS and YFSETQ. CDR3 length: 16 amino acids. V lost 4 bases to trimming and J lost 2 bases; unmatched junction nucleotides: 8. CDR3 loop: CASSQGLAAPQETQYF. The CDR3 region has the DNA TGCGCCAGCAGCCAAGGACTAGCGGCCCCGCAAGAGACCCAGTACTTC.

The CDR3 sequence: CASSPDRAQGGYTF. The CDR3 nucleotides read TGTGCCAGCAGCCCCGACAGGGCCCAAGGGGGCTACACCTTC. The chain links TRBV6-4 to TRBJ1-2, with 7 bases that match TRBD1. This CDR3 has 14 residues. Germline CDR1 MRHNA, CDR2 SNTAGT. The J segment lost 8 bases and the V segment lost 6 bases, leaving 12 bases of the junction unmatched.

The CDR3 DNA is TGTGCCAGCAGTTCCCTGGGCCTGCTAGCGAACACTGAAGCTTTCTTT. Its protein product is CASSSLGLLANTEAFF. The J gene is TRBJ1-1, the V gene TRBV6-5, with D unresolved. The CDR3 runs 16 residues. V lost 4 bases and J lost 1, with 16 bases in between. Germline V gene lookup returns CDR1 MNHEY and CDR2 SVGAGI.

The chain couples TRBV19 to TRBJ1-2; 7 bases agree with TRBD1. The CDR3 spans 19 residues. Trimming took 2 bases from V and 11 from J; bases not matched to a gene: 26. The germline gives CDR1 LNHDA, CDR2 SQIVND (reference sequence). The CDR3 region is CASSIRGAPSIRGTARYTF. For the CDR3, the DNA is TGTGCCAGTAGTATAAGAGGGGCCCCAAGTATAAGAGGGACAGCCCGTTACACCTTC.

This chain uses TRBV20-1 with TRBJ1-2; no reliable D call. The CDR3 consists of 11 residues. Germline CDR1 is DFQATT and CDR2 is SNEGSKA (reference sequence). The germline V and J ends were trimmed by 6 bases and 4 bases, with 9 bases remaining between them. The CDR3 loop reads CSAQDGYGYTF. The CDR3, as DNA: TGCAGTGCCCAGGATGGCTATGGCTACACCTTC.

This chain's CDR3 is CASSQDAGARPWTPNEQYF. The CDR3 nucleotides are TGTGCCAGCAGCCAAGATGCGGGGGCCCGCCCCTGGACCCCCAACGAGCAGTACTTC. The chain is built from TRBV14 and TRBJ2-7; tentatively, D is TRBD2 (7 bases). This CDR3 has 19 amino acids. V lost 0 bases and J 5 bases, leaving 26 bases between the germline ends. Germline V CDR1 and CDR2: SGHDN, FVKESK. The entire variable domain, with the rest obtained from reference TRBV14 and TRBJ2-7, is as follows: EAGVTQFPSHSVIEKGQTVTLRCDPISGHDNLYWYRRVMGKEIKFLLHFVKESKQDESGMPNNRFLAERTGGTYSTLKVQPAELEDSGVYFCASSQDAGARPWTPNEQYFGPGTRLTVT.

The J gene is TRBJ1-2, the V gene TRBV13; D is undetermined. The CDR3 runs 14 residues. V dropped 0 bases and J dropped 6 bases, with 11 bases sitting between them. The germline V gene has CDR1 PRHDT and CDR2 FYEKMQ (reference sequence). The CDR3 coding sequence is TGTGCCAGCAGCTTAGGTTCGGGGTTTAATGGCTACACCTTC. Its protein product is CASSLGSGFNGYTF.

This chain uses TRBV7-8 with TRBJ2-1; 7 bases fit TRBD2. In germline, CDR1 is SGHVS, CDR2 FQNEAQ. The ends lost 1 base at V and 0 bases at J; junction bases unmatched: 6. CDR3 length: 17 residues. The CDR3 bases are TGTGCCAGCAGCTTAGGGTGGGGGGGTAGCTCCTACAATGAGCAGTTCTTC. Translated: CASSLGWGGSSYNEQFF.

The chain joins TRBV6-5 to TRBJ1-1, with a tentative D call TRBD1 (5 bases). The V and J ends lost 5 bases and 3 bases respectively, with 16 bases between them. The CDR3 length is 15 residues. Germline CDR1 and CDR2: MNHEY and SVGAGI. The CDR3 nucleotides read TGTGCCAGCAGTGTGCATTGGGGAGGGGACACTGAAGCTTTCTTT. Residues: CASSVHWGGDTEAFF.

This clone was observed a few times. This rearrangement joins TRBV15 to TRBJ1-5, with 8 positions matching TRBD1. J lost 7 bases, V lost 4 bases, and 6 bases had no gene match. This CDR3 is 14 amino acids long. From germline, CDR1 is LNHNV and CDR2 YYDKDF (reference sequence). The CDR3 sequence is CATSIDRGRQPQHF. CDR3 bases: TGTGCCACCAGCATAGACAGGGGCAGGCAGCCCCAGCATTTT. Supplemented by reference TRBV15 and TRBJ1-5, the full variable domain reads DAMVIQNPRYQVTQFGKPVTLSCSQTLNHNVMYWYQQKSSQAPKLLFHYYDKDFNNEADTPDNFQSRRPNTSFCFLDIRSPGLGDTAMYLCATSIDRGRQPQHFGDGTRLSIL.

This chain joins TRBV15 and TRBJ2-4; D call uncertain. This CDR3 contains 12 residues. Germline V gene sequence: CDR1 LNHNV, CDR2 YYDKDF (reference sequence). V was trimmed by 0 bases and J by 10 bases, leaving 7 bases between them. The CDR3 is CATSRDMGIQYF. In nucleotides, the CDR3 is TGTGCCACCAGCAGAGACATGGGGATTCAGTACTTC.

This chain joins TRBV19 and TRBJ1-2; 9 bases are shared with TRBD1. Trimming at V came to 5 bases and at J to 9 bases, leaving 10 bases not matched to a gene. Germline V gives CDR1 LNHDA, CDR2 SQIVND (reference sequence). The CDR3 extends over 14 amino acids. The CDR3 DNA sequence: TGTGCCAGTAGTGCCCAGAGACAGGGGGTAAGCTACACCTTC. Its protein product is CASSAQRQGVSYTF. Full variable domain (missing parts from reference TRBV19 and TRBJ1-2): DGGITQSPKYLFRKEGQNVTLSCEQNLNHDAMYWYRQDPGQGLRLIYYSQIVNDFQKGDIAEGYSVSREKKESFPLTVTSAQKNPTAFYLCASSAQRQGVSYTFGSGTRLTVV.

The CDR3 coding sequence is TGTGCCAGCAGCCTGGACGGGGACATCCTACGAGAGCAGTACTTC. Its translation: CASSLDGDILREQYF. J is TRBJ2-7 and V is TRBV5-5; D perhaps matches TRBD1 (6 bases). This CDR3 is 15 amino acids long. V lost 4 bases and J lost 7, with 21 bases in between. CDR1 and CDR2 (germline): SGHKS, YYEKEE (reference sequence).

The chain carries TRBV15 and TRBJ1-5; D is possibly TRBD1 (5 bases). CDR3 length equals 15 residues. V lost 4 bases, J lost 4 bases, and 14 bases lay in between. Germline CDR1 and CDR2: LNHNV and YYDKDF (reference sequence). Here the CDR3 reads CATSTLRGRNQPQHF. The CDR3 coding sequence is TGTGCCACCAGCACCCTAAGGGGAAGGAATCAGCCCCAGCATTTT.

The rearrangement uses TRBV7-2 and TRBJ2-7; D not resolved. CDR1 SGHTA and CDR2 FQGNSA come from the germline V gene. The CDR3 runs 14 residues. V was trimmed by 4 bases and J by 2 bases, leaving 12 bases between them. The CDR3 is CASSSSGRPYEQYF. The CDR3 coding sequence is TGTGCCAGCAGCTCCTCCGGGCGACCCTACGAGCAGTACTTC.

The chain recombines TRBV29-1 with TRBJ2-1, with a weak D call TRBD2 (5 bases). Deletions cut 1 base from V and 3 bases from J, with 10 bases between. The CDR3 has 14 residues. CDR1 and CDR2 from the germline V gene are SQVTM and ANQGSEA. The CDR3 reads CSVEVGVGYNEQFF. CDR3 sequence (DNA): TGCAGCGTTGAAGTCGGGGTAGGCTACAATGAGCAGTTCTTC.

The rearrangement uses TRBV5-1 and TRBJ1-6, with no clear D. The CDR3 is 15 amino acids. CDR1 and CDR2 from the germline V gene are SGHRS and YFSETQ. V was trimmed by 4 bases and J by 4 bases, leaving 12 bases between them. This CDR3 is CASSPGPGYNSPLHF. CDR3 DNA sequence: TGCGCCAGCAGCCCTGGTCCTGGGTATAATTCACCCCTCCACTTT. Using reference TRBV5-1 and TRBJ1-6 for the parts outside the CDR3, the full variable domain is KAGVTQTPRYLIKTRGQQVTLSCSPISGHRSVSWYQQTPGQGLQFLFEYFSETQRNKGNFPGRFSGRQFSNSRSEMNVSTLELGDSALYLCASSPGPGYNSPLHFGNGTRLTVT.